One sample yielded the 24 T cell receptor beta chains listed below, sequenced in a study of early T cells in non-severe SARS-CoV-2 infection. MiXCR was run by TCRdb on the 5' RACE reads, yielding one entry per CDR3 protein. Found here are 25,000 to 35,000 distinct CDR3 sequences, 5.5% to 7% of them singletons; the top ten hold 10% to 15%. Sequenced sample: whole blood. These receptors all come from an adult who was a healthcare worker with PCR-confirmed SARS-CoV-2 infection or an uninfected control (not recorded which).

This chain joins TRBV20-1 and TRBJ2-3; 8 nucleotides agree with TRBD1. CDR3 length: 16 amino acids. Germline V gives CDR1 DFQATT, CDR2 SNEGSKA (reference sequence). With 6 bases clipped from V and 1 base from J, the junction kept 12 bases outside the gene matches. The CDR3, as DNA: TGCAGTGCACACCTAGGCAGGGGGCCTGGCACAGATACGCAGTATTTT. Its translation: CSAHLGRGPGTDTQYF.

This clonotype occurred many times. The genes are TRBV5-1 and TRBJ2-3; possibly TRBD1 for D (6 bases). V dropped 4 bases and J dropped 4 bases, with 13 bases sitting between them. This CDR3 comprises 14 residues. Germline V gene data show CDR1 as SGHRS and CDR2 as YFSETQ. The DNA for the CDR3 is TGCGCCAGCAGCCCCGAACAGGGCTCAGATACGCAGTATTTT. Protein product: CASSPEQGSDTQYF.

This clonotype was observed many times. The chain links TRBV15 to TRBJ2-5; D may be TRBD1 or TRBD2 (5 bases each). This CDR3 has 16 amino acids. Germline CDR1 and CDR2: LNHNV and YYDKDF (reference sequence). Between the trimmed V and J ends, which lost 1 base and 1 base, there was a span of 13 bases. The CDR3, as DNA: TGTGCCACCAGCAGAGTATTGCCGGGGACCCAAGAGACCCAGTACTTC. It encodes CATSRVLPGTQETQYF.

This clonotype was recorded a few times. V usage is TRBV19 and J usage is TRBJ2-1; 8 bases are shared with TRBD1. The CDR3 runs 14 residues. J was trimmed by 6 bases and V by 2 bases; bases with no gene match: 3. CDR1 LNHDA and CDR2 SQIVND come from the germline V gene (reference sequence). DNA for the CDR3: TGTGCCAGTAGTATACCGGACAGGGCCAATGAGCAGTTCTTC. Amino acids: CASSIPDRANEQFF.

This clonotype came up many times. The chain is built from TRBV24-1 and TRBJ2-6; D is possibly TRBD1 or TRBD2 (6 bases each). Germline V lookup: CDR1 KGHDR, CDR2 SFDVKD. The ends were cut back, 5 bases at V and 0 bases at J, with 22 bases in the middle. The CDR3 contains 20 residues. CDR3 protein: CATSVGGRTAARSGANVLTF. CDR3 DNA sequence: TGTGCCACCAGTGTTGGGGGGCGAACAGCCGCGCGCTCTGGGGCCAACGTCCTGACTTTC.

This clonotype was seen ten or more times. The V call is TRBV12-3 or TRBV12-4, the J call TRBJ1-4, with unresolved D. The CDR3 has 12 amino acids. V was clipped by 8 bases and J by 3 bases, with 7 bases between them. For the CDR3, the DNA is TGTGCCAGCGGCCGCCCTAATGAAAAACTGTTTTTT. Its translation is CASGRPNEKLFF.

This clonotype was counted at least ten times. V and J are TRBV12-3 or TRBV12-4 and TRBJ1-2; no clear D gene. V was trimmed by 3 bases and J by 0 bases, leaving 8 bases between them. This CDR3 has 14 amino acids. The CDR3 bases are TGTGCCAGCAGTTTGAACACCGCTAACTATGGCTACACCTTC. Its translation is CASSLNTANYGYTF.

This clonotype was seen ten or more times. The chain recombines TRBV12-3 or TRBV12-4 with TRBJ2-5; TRBD2 matches 9 bases. The V segment lost 5 bases and the J segment 7 bases; nucleotides outside the gene matches: 11. This CDR3 has 15 residues. Here the CDR3 reads CASSQAGGFIGTQYF. The CDR3 DNA sequence: TGTGCCAGCAGTCAAGCGGGGGGTTTTATCGGGACCCAGTACTTC.

There are many counts of this clonotype. This sequence joins TRBV6-1 and TRBJ1-1, with 10 bases fitting TRBD1. The CDR3 extends over 12 amino acids. CDR1 and CDR2 (germline): MNHNS, SASEGT. CDR3 loop: CGAGTGEIEAFF. The CDR3 bases are TGTGGGGCCGGGACAGGGGAGATTGAAGCTTTCTTT.

This clonotype was seen at least ten times. The chain recombines TRBV11-2 with TRBJ1-2, with D unresolved. Germline V gene lookup returns CDR1 SGHAT and CDR2 FQNNGV. The CDR3 consists of 12 residues. Trimming took 0 bases from V and 6 from J, leaving 5 bases between them. CDR3 DNA: TGTGCCAGCAGCTTAGATCGGAATGGCTACACCTTC. It translates to CASSLDRNGYTF.

The rearrangement links TRBV3-1 to TRBJ2-1; D gene ambiguous. The V and J ends lost 2 bases and 12 bases respectively, with 11 bases between them. The CDR3 extends over 12 amino acids. CDR1 is LGHDT and CDR2 is YNNKEL in the germline V gene (reference sequence). The CDR3 nucleotides read TGTGCCAGCAGCCAAAAACTGGGTGGGCAGTTCTTC. Its protein product is CASSQKLGGQFF.

The rearrangement links TRBV20-1 to TRBJ2-1; D possibly corresponds to TRBD2 (6 bases). The length of the CDR3 is 11 residues. The germline V gene encodes CDR1 DFQATT and CDR2 SNEGSKA (reference sequence). The V end lost 5 bases, the J end lost 10 bases, and 12 bases lay between the germline ends. The CDR3 is CSADPSVEQFF. DNA for the CDR3: TGCAGTGCTGACCCTAGCGTCGAGCAGTTCTTC.

At least ten counts were recorded for this clonotype. The chain links TRBV10-3 to TRBJ2-2; D not certain. Germline lookup yields CDR1 ENHRY and CDR2 SYGVKD. The CDR3 length is 12 residues. V lost 7 bases and J lost 6, with 9 bases in between. This CDR3 reads CAITQSPGELFF. The CDR3 nucleotides read TGTGCCATCACCCAATCCCCCGGGGAGCTGTTTTTT.

This clonotype was seen ten or more times. The chain employs TRBV28 and TRBJ2-7; a possible D gene is TRBD2 (5 bases). The V and J ends lost 4 bases and 2 bases respectively, with 12 bases between them. The CDR3 extends over 14 amino acids. Germline loops: CDR1 MDHEN, CDR2 SYDVKM. This CDR3 is CASSSPLRAYEQYF. The CDR3 DNA reads as TGTGCCAGCAGTTCTCCCTTGAGGGCCTACGAGCAGTACTTC.

This chain uses TRBV7-3 with TRBJ2-2, with D maybe TRBD2 (6 bases). V lost 0 bases and J 4 bases, leaving 9 bases between the germline ends. Germline-derived CDR1 and CDR2 are SGHTA and FQGTGA. This CDR3 comprises 15 residues. The CDR3 sequence: CASSLTGGRTGELFF. DNA for the CDR3: TGTGCCAGCAGCTTAACGGGGGGTCGCACCGGGGAGCTGTTTTTT.

This clonotype has a count of ten or more. This chain joins TRBV7-9 and TRBJ2-2; D may be TRBD2 (5 bases). The CDR3 consists of 13 residues. V was cut by 2 bases and J by 4 bases, with 5 bases left in between. Germline V gives CDR1 SEHNR, CDR2 FQNEAQ (reference sequence). CDR3 region: CASSLSGTGELFF. CDR3 coding DNA: TGTGCCAGCAGCTTAAGCGGCACCGGGGAGCTGTTTTTT.

In this sample, this clonotype turned up many times. The V gene is TRBV11-3, the J gene TRBJ2-7, with 7 nucleotides matching TRBD1. The J segment lost 0 bases and the V segment lost 2 bases, leaving 4 bases of the junction unmatched. The CDR3 consists of 15 residues. Germline V gene lookup returns CDR1 SGHNT and CDR2 YENEEA. CDR3 loop: CASSLTGEPSYEQYF. In nucleotides, the CDR3 is TGTGCCAGCAGCTTAACAGGGGAACCCTCCTACGAGCAGTACTTC.

The sample holds many counts of this clonotype. This rearrangement joins TRBV5-1 to TRBJ2-1; 9 nucleotides line up with TRBD1. V was pared by 4 bases and J by 2 bases, with 4 bases of the junction left unmatched. This CDR3 is built from 15 residues. Germline V gives CDR1 SGHRS, CDR2 YFSETQ. The CDR3 DNA is TGCGCCAGCAGCCGGGGGACAGGGCCCTACAATGAGCAGTTCTTC. Encoded protein: CASSRGTGPYNEQFF.

This clonotype was recorded at least ten times. The genes are TRBV6-1 and TRBJ1-6, with D unclear. Trimming left V 0 bases short and J 8 bases short, with 14 bases between. CDR1 and CDR2 (germline): MNHNS, SASEGT. The length of the CDR3 is 16 residues. The CDR3 spells CASSEASGTRDSPLHF. Here the CDR3 DNA reads TGTGCCAGCAGTGAAGCGTCAGGTACAAGGGATTCACCCCTCCACTTT.

This clonotype has ten or more counts. V and J are TRBV5-1 and TRBJ2-1, with 12 positions matching TRBD2. Germline CDR1 and CDR2: SGHRS and YFSETQ. CDR3 length equals 16 residues. Losses at the gene ends were 4 bases for V and 9 bases for J; bases not matched to a gene: 11. The CDR3 loop is CASSVLAGGPGSEQFF. CDR3 sequence (DNA): TGCGCCAGCAGCGTCCTAGCGGGGGGGCCTGGGAGTGAGCAGTTCTTC. Complete variable domain (other parts from reference TRBV5-1 and TRBJ2-1): KAGVTQTPRYLIKTRGQQVTLSCSPISGHRSVSWYQQTPGQGLQFLFEYFSETQRNKGNFPGRFSGRQFSNSRSEMNVSTLELGDSALYLCASSVLAGGPGSEQFFGPGTRLTVL.

This clonotype was seen at least ten times. The chain uses TRBV7-2 and TRBJ2-5; 8 positions agree with TRBD2. Unmatched junction bases numbered 9, after V lost 1 base and J lost 2 bases. CDR3 length: 17 residues. From germline, CDR1 is SGHTA and CDR2 FQGNSA. The CDR3 loop is CASSLGGRAGGQETQYF. CDR3 coding DNA: TGTGCCAGCAGCTTAGGAGGCCGCGCGGGGGGACAAGAGACCCAGTACTTC.

Many counts were recorded for this clonotype. The V and J genes are TRBV6-5 and TRBJ2-7; D remains unclear. The CDR3 consists of 14 residues. V lost 0 bases to trimming and J lost 2 bases, with 8 bases between them. CDR1 and CDR2 (germline): MNHEY, SVGAGI. This chain's CDR3 is CASSYSGLAYEQYF. In DNA, the CDR3 is TGTGCCAGCAGTTACTCCGGTCTGGCCTACGAGCAGTACTTC.

This clonotype showed up many times. The V call is TRBV7-9, the J call TRBJ2-1; 10 bases align to TRBD1. The V segment lost 7 bases and the J segment 6 bases; nucleotides outside the gene matches: 12. Germline loops: CDR1 SEHNR, CDR2 FQNEAQ (reference sequence). The CDR3 extends over 16 amino acids. This chain's CDR3 is CASNSAGQGKFNEQFF. In DNA, the CDR3 is TGTGCCAGCAACTCTGCGGGACAGGGGAAGTTCAATGAGCAGTTCTTC.

In its sample, this clonotype was seen many times. The CDR3: CASSRDYQSSYEQYF. The CDR3 DNA sequence: TGTGCCAGCAGCCGCGACTACCAAAGCTCCTACGAGCAGTACTTC. The V gene is TRBV4-2, the J gene TRBJ2-7; TRBD2 is a possible D gene (5 bases). This CDR3 spans 15 amino acids. Between the trimmed V and J ends, which lost 4 bases and 0 bases, there was a span of 13 bases. Per the germline V gene, CDR1 is LGHNA and CDR2 is YNFKEQ.